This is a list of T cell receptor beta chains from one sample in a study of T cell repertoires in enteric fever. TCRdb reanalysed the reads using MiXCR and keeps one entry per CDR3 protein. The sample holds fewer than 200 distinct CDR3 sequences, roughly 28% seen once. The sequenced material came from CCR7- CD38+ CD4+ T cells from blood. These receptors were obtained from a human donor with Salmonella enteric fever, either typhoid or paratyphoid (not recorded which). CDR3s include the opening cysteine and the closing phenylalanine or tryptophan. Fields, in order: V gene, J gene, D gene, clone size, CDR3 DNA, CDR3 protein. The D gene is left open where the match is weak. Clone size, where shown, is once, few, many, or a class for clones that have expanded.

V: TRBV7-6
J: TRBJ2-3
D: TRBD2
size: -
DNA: TGTGCCAGCAGCTTCACTAGCGGAAGTAGCACAGATACGCAGTATTTT
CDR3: CASSFTSGSSTDTQYF

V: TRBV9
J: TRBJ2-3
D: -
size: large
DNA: TGTGCCAGCAGCGGCGGAAGTCCTACAGATACGCAGTATTTT
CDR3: CASSGGSPTDTQYF

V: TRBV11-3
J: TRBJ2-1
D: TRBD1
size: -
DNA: TGTGCCAGCTCCAGACCCGGGACAGGGGACAATGAGCAGTTCTTC
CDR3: CASSRPGTGDNEQFF

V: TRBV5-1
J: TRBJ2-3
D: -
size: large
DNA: TGCGCCAGCAGCTTGGCTGTAGCGGGCACAGATACGCAGTATTTT
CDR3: CASSLAVAGTDTQYF

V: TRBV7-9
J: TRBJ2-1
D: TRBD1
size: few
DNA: TGTGCCAGCAGCGCCGACAGGGGAAAGCAGTTCTTC
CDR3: CASSADRGKQFF

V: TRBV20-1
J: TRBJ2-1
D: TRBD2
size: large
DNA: TGCAGTGCTAGAGATCAGGGGGCACTAGCGGGAGGATTCAATGAGCAGTTCTTC
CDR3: CSARDQGALAGGFNEQFF

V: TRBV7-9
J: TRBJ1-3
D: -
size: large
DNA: TGTGCCAGCAGCCCCAGCGGGGGACCGCACTCTGGAAACACCATATATTTT
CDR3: CASSPSGGPHSGNTIYF

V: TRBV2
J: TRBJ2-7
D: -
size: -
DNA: TGTGCCAGTAGTGGGACAAGAAAATCCTACGAGCAGTACTTC
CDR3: CASSGTRKSYEQYF

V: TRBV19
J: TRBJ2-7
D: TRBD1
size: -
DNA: TGTGCCAGTAGTAACACCGGGACAGGGCTTGCGCAGTACTTC
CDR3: CASSNTGTGLAQYF

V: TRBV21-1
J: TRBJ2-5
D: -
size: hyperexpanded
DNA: TGTGCCAGCAGCGTACAGGGGGAACAAGAGACCCAGTACTTC
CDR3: CASSVQGEQETQYF

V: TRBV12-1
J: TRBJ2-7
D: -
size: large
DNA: TGTGCCAGCAGCTTTGAACCCAGCGGTTCCTACGAGCAGTACTTC
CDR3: CASSFEPSGSYEQYF

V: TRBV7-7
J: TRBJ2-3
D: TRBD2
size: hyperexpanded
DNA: TGTGCCAGCAGCCGCCCCGGGACTAGCGGGAGGGCCCGCACAGATACGCAGTATTTT
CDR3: CASSRPGTSGRARTDTQYF

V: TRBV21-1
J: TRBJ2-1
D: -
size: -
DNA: TGTGCCAGCAGCGCTAGCGGGAGCTACAATGAGCAGTTCTTC
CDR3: CASSASGSYNEQFF

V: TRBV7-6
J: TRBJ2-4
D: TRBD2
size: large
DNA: TGTGCCAGCAGCTTAGCAGCGGGACCGCAGCCGGTTCAGTACTTC
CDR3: CASSLAAGPQPVQYF

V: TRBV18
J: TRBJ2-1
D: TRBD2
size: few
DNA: TGTGCCAGCTCACCACCGGGACTAGCGGTTTACAATGAGCAGTTCTTC
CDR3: CASSPPGLAVYNEQFF

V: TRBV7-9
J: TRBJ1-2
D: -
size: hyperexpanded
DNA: TGTGCCAGCAGCCGAGACAACTATGGCTACACCTTC
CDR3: CASSRDNYGYTF

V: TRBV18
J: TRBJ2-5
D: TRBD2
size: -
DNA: TGTGCCAGCTCACTCCAGACTAGCGGGAAAGAGACCCAGTACTTC
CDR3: CASSLQTSGKETQYF

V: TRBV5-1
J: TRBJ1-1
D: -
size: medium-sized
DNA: TGCGCCAGCAGCTTGGATACCGCGGGGGGCACTGAAGCTTTCTTT
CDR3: CASSLDTAGGTEAFF